This is a list of T cell receptor beta chains from one sample in a study of glioma-infiltrating T cells after dendritic cell vaccination. The method was immunoSEQ multiplex PCR; TCRdb's version includes in-frame clones alone and lacks a portion of them. The profile covers tens of thousands of clones, with about 88% appearing a single time and around 5% taken by the ten largest. This sample comprised blood, obtained after dendritic cell vaccination. Source of these receptors: a human donor with glioblastoma. CDR3s include the opening cysteine and the closing phenylalanine or tryptophan. D genes are given only for firm matches. Where a row states a size, it is once, few, many or the class of an expanded clone; other rows omit it.

j_call clone_size d_call v_call cdr3_aa cdr3_nt
TRBJ1-1 NA NA TRBV18 CASSRGRYTEAFF TGTGCCAGCAGCAGGGGAAGGTACACTGAAGCTTTCTTT
TRBJ2-7 NA TRBD2 TRBV30 CAGKTSGRFYEQYF TGTGCCGGTAAAACTAGCGGGAGGTTCTACGAGCAGTACTTC
TRBJ1-1 NA NA TRBV19 CASADIQTDHTEAFF TGTGCCAGTGCGGACATCCAAACGGATCACACTGAAGCTTTCTTT
TRBJ2-2 NA NA TRBV9 CASSVFRANTGELFF TGTGCCAGCAGCGTATTCCGAGCGAACACCGGGGAGCTGTTTTTT
TRBJ2-1 NA NA TRBV7-8 CASSTRYNEQFF TGTGCCAGCAGCACACGCTACAATGAGCAGTTCTTC
TRBJ1-1 NA TRBD1 TRBV7-2 CASSLDRGMNTEAFF TGTGCCAGCAGCTTAGACAGGGGAATGAACACTGAAGCTTTCTTT
TRBJ1-5 NA TRBD1 TRBV7-2 CASSGTGANQPQHF TGTGCCAGCAGTGGGACAGGCGCTAATCAGCCCCAGCATTTT
TRBJ2-4 NA NA TRBV28 CASSLQDGFAKNIQYF TGTGCCAGCAGTTTGCAAGATGGCTTTGCCAAAAACATTCAGTACTTC
TRBJ2-6 NA NA TRBV16 CASSYNQPGSGANVLTF TGTGCCAGCAGCTACAACCAACCAGGTTCTGGGGCCAACGTCCTGACTTTC
TRBJ2-7 NA NA TRBV18 CASSQHHLGTNSEQYF TGTGCCAGCTCACAACACCACCTCGGGACAAATTCCGAGCAGTACTTC
TRBJ1-4 NA NA TRBV28 CASSLLGGRRGEKLFF TGTGCCAGCAGTTTACTCGGGGGGCGAAGGGGTGAAAAACTGTTTTTT
TRBJ1-2 NA NA TRBV11-2 CASSPAGGRGYTF TGTGCCAGCAGCCCCGCGGGGGGGAGAGGCTACACCTTC
TRBJ1-2 once TRBD1 TRBV5-4 CASSPDRSEGYTF TGTGCCAGCAGCCCGGACAGGTCGGAAGGCTACACCTTC
TRBJ2-7 NA TRBD2 TRBV11-1 CASSRNSGRASEQYF TGTGCCAGCAGCAGAAATAGCGGGAGGGCCTCCGAGCAGTACTTC
TRBJ2-1 NA TRBD2 TRBV4-1 CASSRPGRGSYNEQFF TGCGCCAGCAGCCGCCCCGGGCGGGGGTCCTACAATGAGCAGTTCTTC
TRBJ2-3 NA NA TRBV7-5 CARSLAKWTNTDTQYF TGTGCCAGAAGCTTAGCGAAATGGACTAACACAGATACGCAGTATTTT
TRBJ2-1 NA NA TRBV27 CASSSSGVSVNNEQFF TGTGCCAGCAGCTCCTCGGGAGTTAGTGTGAACAATGAGCAGTTCTTC
TRBJ2-5 NA NA TRBV6-4 CASAEKGGGYF TGTGCCAGCGCTGAAAAGGGAGGGGGATACTTC
TRBJ2-7 NA TRBD2 TRBV28 CASNLLANTYEQYF TGTGCCAGCAATTTACTAGCGAATACCTACGAGCAGTACTTC
TRBJ1-1 few NA TRBV5-8 CASIRQFSNTEAFF TGTGCCAGCATCCGACAGTTCTCGAACACTGAAGCTTTCTTT
TRBJ1-2 NA NA TRBV28 CASSLGPYGYTF TGTGCCAGCAGTTTAGGCCCCTATGGCTACACCTTC
TRBJ2-7 NA NA TRBV5-1 CASSLHPGTQYEQYF TGCGCCAGCAGCTTGCATCCCGGGACTCAGTACGAGCAGTACTTC
TRBJ2-2 NA TRBD2 TRBV7-8 CASSLPPSGNTGELFF TGTGCCAGCAGCTTACCTCCTAGCGGGAACACCGGGGAGCTGTTTTTT
TRBJ1-6 NA TRBD1 TRBV19 CASSNTGAYNSPLHF TGTGCCAGTAGCAACACAGGGGCCTATAATTCACCCCTCCACTTT
TRBJ2-7 NA TRBD1 TRBV6-6 CASTGTGTPYEQYF TGTGCCAGCACTGGGACAGGGACTCCCTACGAGCAGTACTTC
TRBJ2-3 NA NA TRBV9 CASSVEAGSTDTQYF TGTGCCAGCAGCGTAGAAGCGGGTAGCACAGATACGCAGTATTTT
TRBJ1-1 NA NA TRBV19 CASLRGGAEAFF TGTGCCAGCCTACGGGGAGGCGCTGAAGCTTTCTTT
TRBJ2-7 NA NA TRBV7-2 CASSLAGGPTYEQYF TGTGCCAGCAGCTTAGCGGGAGGACCTACCTACGAGCAGTACTTC
TRBJ1-3 NA NA TRBV9 CASSVVAGRSGNTIYF TGTGCCAGCAGCGTAGTGGCAGGGCGCTCTGGAAACACCATATATTTT